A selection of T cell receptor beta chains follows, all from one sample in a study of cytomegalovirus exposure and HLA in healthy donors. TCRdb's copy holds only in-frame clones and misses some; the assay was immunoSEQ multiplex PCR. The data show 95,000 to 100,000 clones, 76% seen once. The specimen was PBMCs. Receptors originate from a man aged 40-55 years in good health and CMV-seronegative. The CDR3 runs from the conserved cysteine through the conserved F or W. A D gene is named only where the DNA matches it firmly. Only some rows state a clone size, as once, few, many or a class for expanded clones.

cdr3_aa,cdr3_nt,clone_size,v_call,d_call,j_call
CASSYPGPGTSEQFF,TGTGCCAGCAGTTATCCGGGACCCGGGACTAGCGAGCAGTTCTTC,-,TRBV28,TRBD2,TRBJ2-1
CASSEQGRSEAFF,TGTGCCAGCAGCGAACAGGGGCGCAGTGAAGCTTTCTTT,once,TRBV6-4,TRBD1,TRBJ1-1
CAWSSSPYPGGFF,TGTGCCTGGAGTTCCAGCCCTTACCCGGGGGGTTTCTTT,-,TRBV30,-,TRBJ1-1
CATKTGVSSYNEQFF,TGTGCCACCAAAACAGGGGTCAGCTCCTACAATGAGCAGTTCTTC,-,TRBV15,TRBD1,TRBJ2-1
CASSPGDPNTEAFF,TGTGCCAGCAGCCCAGGGGACCCGAACACTGAAGCTTTCTTT,once,TRBV7-3,-,TRBJ1-1
CASSLSLGANNSPLHF,TGTGCCAGCAGCCTTAGTTTAGGGGCGAATAATTCACCCCTCCACTTT,-,TRBV11-2,-,TRBJ1-6
CASSIGAKVFYEQYF,TGTGCCAGTAGTATAGGGGCAAAAGTCTTCTACGAGCAGTACTTC,-,TRBV19,-,TRBJ2-7
CASSTRTEETQYF,TGTGCCAGCAGCACTCGGACAGAAGAGACCCAGTACTTC,-,TRBV7-2,-,TRBJ2-5
CASGGQGLNEKLFF,TGTGCCAGCGGGGGACAGGGGTTAAATGAAAAACTGTTTTTT,-,TRBV6-5,TRBD1,TRBJ1-4
CASSLASGGAYEQFF,TGTGCCAGCAGCTTGGCTAGCGGGGGGGCCTATGAGCAGTTCTTC,-,TRBV7-8,TRBD2,TRBJ2-1
CASSLEGRENSPLHF,TGTGCCAGCAGTTTGGAGGGCAGGGAGAATTCACCCCTCCACTTT,few,TRBV28,-,TRBJ1-6
CASSLNPAGSNTGELFF,TGCGCCAGCAGCTTGAATCCAGCGGGGTCGAACACCGGGGAGCTGTTTTTT,-,TRBV5-1,TRBD2,TRBJ2-2
CASSSESGFHYEQYF,TGTGCCAGCAGCTCCGAGTCAGGGTTCCACTACGAGCAGTACTTC,-,TRBV7-8,-,TRBJ2-7
CSVGTSGGRFNEQFF,TGCAGCGTCGGGACGTCAGGGGGCCGGTTCAATGAGCAGTTCTTC,-,TRBV29-1,TRBD1,TRBJ2-1
CASSLGQPNTGELFF,TGCGCCAGCAGCCTTGGACAGCCGAACACCGGGGAGCTGTTTTTT,-,TRBV5-1,-,TRBJ2-2
CASSWSGRGATDTQYF,TGTGCCAGCAGTTGGAGCGGCAGGGGGGCCACAGATACGCAGTATTTT,once,TRBV6-5,-,TRBJ2-3
CASRQGVRTEAFF,TGTGCCAGCCGACAGGGTGTAAGGACTGAAGCTTTCTTT,-,TRBV6-5,TRBD1,TRBJ1-1
CASSYSPVVGNQPQHF,TGTGCCAGCAGTTACTCGCCCGTTGTAGGCAATCAGCCCCAGCATTTT,-,TRBV6-5,-,TRBJ1-5
CASSQEPGHPYEQYF,TGCGCCAGCAGCCAAGAACCGGGACACCCCTACGAGCAGTACTTC,medium-sized,TRBV4-1,-,TRBJ2-7
CASSLSGTGMSNQPQHF,TGTGCCAGCAGCCTATCCGGGACAGGGATGAGCAATCAGCCCCAGCATTTT,-,TRBV14,TRBD1,TRBJ1-5
CASRLGQGETQYF,TGTGCCAGCAGACTCGGACAGGGGGAGACCCAGTACTTC,-,TRBV2,TRBD1,TRBJ2-5
CASSLEQGRTEAFF,TGTGCCAGCAGCTTAGAGCAGGGAAGAACTGAAGCTTTCTTT,-,TRBV7-9,-,TRBJ1-1
CASSLDRGNTIYF,TGTGCTAGCAGCTTAGACAGGGGTAACACCATATATTTT,few,TRBV7-7,TRBD1,TRBJ1-3
CASSHPPSGGNNEQFF,TGCGCCAGCAGCCATCCCCCCAGCGGGGGGAACAATGAGCAGTTCTTC,-,TRBV4-1,TRBD2,TRBJ2-1
CASSFLGGDGSYEQYF,TGTGCCAGCAGTTTTCTCGGGGGGGACGGTTCCTACGAGCAGTACTTC,-,TRBV27,TRBD2,TRBJ2-7
CASSATGDRSIHGYTF,TGCGCCAGCAGCGCTACCGGGGACAGGAGCATACATGGCTACACCTTC,-,TRBV5-1,TRBD1,TRBJ1-2
CASSLAGGGSYGYTF,TGTGCCAGCAGCTTAGCAGGGGGGGGATCCTATGGCTACACCTTC,once,TRBV7-8,-,TRBJ1-2
CASSYGTGNGYTF,TGTGCCAGCAGTTACGGGACAGGGAATGGCTACACCTTC,-,TRBV6-5,TRBD1,TRBJ1-2
CASSASGNTYNEQFF,TGCGCCAGCAGCGCCTCAGGGAATACCTACAATGAGCAGTTCTTC,-,TRBV5-1,-,TRBJ2-1
CSVKVQGAAEAFF,TGCAGCGTTAAAGTACAGGGGGCGGCTGAAGCTTTCTTT,-,TRBV29-1,TRBD1,TRBJ1-1
CASSEGTGGMDEKLFF,TGTGCCAGCAGCGAAGGGACAGGGGGCATGGATGAAAAACTGTTTTTT,once,TRBV5-4,TRBD1,TRBJ1-4
CASSPGVDEKLFF,TGTGCCAGTAGCCCCGGGGTGGATGAAAAACTGTTTTTT,few,TRBV19,-,TRBJ1-4
CASRTGTLNTGELFF,TGTGCCAGCAGGACAGGGACCCTCAACACCGGGGAGCTGTTTTTT,few,TRBV7-2,TRBD1,TRBJ2-2
CASSRDAGGRYNEQFF,TGTGCCAGCAGTCGGGACGCGGGGGGACGCTACAATGAGCAGTTCTTC,-,TRBV7-2,TRBD2,TRBJ2-1
CAINSNSGGASGEQYF,TGTGCCATCAACTCGAATAGCGGGGGGGCCTCAGGGGAGCAGTACTTC,-,TRBV10-3,TRBD2,TRBJ2-7
CASRGQATNEKLFF,TGCGCCAGCAGAGGACAGGCAACTAATGAAAAACTGTTTTTT,-,TRBV5-1,TRBD1,TRBJ1-4
CASSWSGLGTEAFF,TGCGCCAGCAGCTGGTCGGGGTTGGGCACTGAAGCTTTCTTT,-,TRBV5-1,-,TRBJ1-1
CASSRKTASAESPLHF,TGCGCCAGCAGCCGGAAGACAGCGTCCGCCGAATCACCCCTCCACTTT,-,TRBV4-3,-,TRBJ1-6
CASSQVQTHYGYTF,TGTGCCAGCAGCCAAGTGCAGACTCACTATGGCTACACCTTC,-,TRBV14,-,TRBJ1-2
CSATSVYGYTF,TGCAGTGCTACTTCGGTCTATGGCTACACCTTC,-,TRBV20-1,-,TRBJ1-2
CASSERRNEQYF,TGTGCCAGCAGTGAGCGGAGGAACGAGCAGTACTTC,once,TRBV25-1,-,TRBJ2-7
CASSYSVQGGYGYTF,TGTGCCAGCAGTTACTCAGTGCAGGGCGGATATGGCTACACCTTC,-,TRBV6-5,-,TRBJ1-2
CASNIQGAGTEAFF,TGTGCCAGCAATATACAGGGGGCAGGCACTGAAGCTTTCTTT,few,TRBV6-1,TRBD1,TRBJ1-1
CASRGTTASTDTQYF,TGTGCCAGCAGAGGGACTACCGCTAGCACAGATACGCAGTATTTT,-,TRBV6-1,TRBD2,TRBJ2-3
CASSLASGGAGNEQFF,TGTGCCAGCAGCTTGGCTAGCGGGGGGGCCGGTAATGAGCAGTTCTTC,-,TRBV5-4,TRBD2,TRBJ2-1
CASSLYRVTYNEQFF,TGTGCCAGCAGTTTGTACAGGGTAACCTACAATGAGCAGTTCTTC,-,TRBV6-5,-,TRBJ2-1
CASSATDTQYF,TGCGCCAGCAGCGCGACAGATACGCAGTATTTT,-,TRBV5-1,-,TRBJ2-3
CASSDLGQNKYEQYF,TGTGCCAGCAGTGATTTGGGACAGAATAAATACGAGCAGTACTTC,-,TRBV6-1,TRBD1,TRBJ2-7
CASSGPRGVNEKLFF,TGTGCCAGCAGCGGGCCGCGGGGAGTCAATGAAAAACTGTTTTTT,-,TRBV5-4,-,TRBJ1-4
CASKEGQGHNEQFF,TGTGCCAGCAAAGAGGGACAGGGCCACAATGAGCAGTTCTTC,-,TRBV6-6,TRBD1,TRBJ2-1
CASSVGGTIGNTIYF,TGTGCCAGCAGCGTAGGGGGGACAATTGGAAACACCATATATTTT,-,TRBV9,-,TRBJ1-3
CASSPSHGTGEKLFF,TGTGCCAGCAGCCCTTCACATGGGACAGGGGAAAAACTGTTTTTT,-,TRBV7-7,TRBD1,TRBJ1-4
CASSPYSMNTEAFF,TGTGCCAGCTCACCATACAGCATGAACACTGAAGCTTTCTTT,once,TRBV18,-,TRBJ1-1
CASTLSQGIRETQYF,TGTGCCAGCACCTTAAGCCAGGGGATTCGGGAGACCCAGTACTTC,-,TRBV2,-,TRBJ2-5
CAISEGQGANGYTF,TGTGCCATCAGTGAGGGACAGGGGGCGAATGGCTACACCTTC,-,TRBV10-3,TRBD1,TRBJ1-2
CASSQLREANYGYTF,TGCGCCAGCAGCCAATTGCGGGAAGCTAACTATGGCTACACCTTC,-,TRBV4-1,-,TRBJ1-2
CASSSQGSGNTIYF,TGCGCCAGCAGCTCACAGGGGTCTGGAAACACCATATATTTT,-,TRBV5-1,TRBD1,TRBJ1-3
CASSQQGQGLGKLFF,TGTGCCAGCAGCCAACAGGGACAGGGCCTCGGAAAACTGTTTTTT,-,TRBV14,TRBD1,TRBJ1-4
CASSQRTGGSYNEQFF,TGCGCCAGCAGCCAGAGGACAGGGGGCTCCTACAATGAGCAGTTCTTC,-,TRBV4-1,TRBD1,TRBJ2-1
CASSPTVGPGETQYF,TGTGCCAGCAGCCCAACGGTAGGGCCGGGGGAGACCCAGTACTTC,-,TRBV11-2,-,TRBJ2-5